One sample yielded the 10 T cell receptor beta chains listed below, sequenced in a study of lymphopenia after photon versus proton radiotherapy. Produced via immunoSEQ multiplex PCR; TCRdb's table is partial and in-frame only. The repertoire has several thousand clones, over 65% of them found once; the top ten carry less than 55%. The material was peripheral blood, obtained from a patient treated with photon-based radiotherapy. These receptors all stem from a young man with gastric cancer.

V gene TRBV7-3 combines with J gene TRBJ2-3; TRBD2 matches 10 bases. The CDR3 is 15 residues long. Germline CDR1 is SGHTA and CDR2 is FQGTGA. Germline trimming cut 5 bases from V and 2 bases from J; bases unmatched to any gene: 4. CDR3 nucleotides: TGTGCCAGCAGCCGGACTAGCGGTAACACAGATACGCAGTATTTT. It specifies CASSRTSGNTDTQYF. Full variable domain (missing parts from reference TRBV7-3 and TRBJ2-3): GAGVSQTPSNKVTEKGKYVELRCDPISGHTALYWYRQSLGQGPEFLIYFQGTGAADDSGLPNDRFFAVRPEGSVSTLKIQRTERGDSAVYLCASSRTSGNTDTQYFGPGTRLTVL.

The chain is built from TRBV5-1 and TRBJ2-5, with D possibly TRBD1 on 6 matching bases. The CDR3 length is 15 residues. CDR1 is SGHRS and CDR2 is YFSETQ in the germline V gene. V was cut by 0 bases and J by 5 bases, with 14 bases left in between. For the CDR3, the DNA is TGCGCCAGCAGCTTGGGGGACAAGGGCGGGGAGACCCAGTACTTC. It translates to CASSLGDKGGETQYF.

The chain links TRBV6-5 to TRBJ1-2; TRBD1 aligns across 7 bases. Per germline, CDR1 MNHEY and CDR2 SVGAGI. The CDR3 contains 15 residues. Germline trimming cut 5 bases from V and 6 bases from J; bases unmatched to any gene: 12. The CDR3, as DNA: TGTGCCAGCAGTCCAAGCGAACAGGGGCGGGATGGCTACACCTTC. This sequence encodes CASSPSEQGRDGYTF.

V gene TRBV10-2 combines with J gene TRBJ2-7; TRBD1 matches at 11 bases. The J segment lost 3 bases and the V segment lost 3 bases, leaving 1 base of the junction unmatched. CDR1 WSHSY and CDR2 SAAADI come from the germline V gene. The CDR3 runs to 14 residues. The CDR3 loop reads CASSEGTGGYEQYF. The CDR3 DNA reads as TGCGCCAGCAGTGAAGGGACAGGGGGCTACGAGCAGTACTTC.

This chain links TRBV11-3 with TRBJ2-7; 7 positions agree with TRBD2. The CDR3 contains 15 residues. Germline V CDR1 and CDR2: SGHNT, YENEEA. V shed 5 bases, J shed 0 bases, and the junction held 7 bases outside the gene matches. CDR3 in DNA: TGTGCCAGCAGCGTACTAGCGATGAGCTCCTACGAGCAGTACTTC. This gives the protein CASSVLAMSSYEQYF.

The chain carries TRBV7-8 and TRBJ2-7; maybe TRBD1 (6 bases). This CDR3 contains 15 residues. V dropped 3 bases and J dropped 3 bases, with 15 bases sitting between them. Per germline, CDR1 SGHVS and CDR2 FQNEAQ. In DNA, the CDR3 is TGTGCCAGCAGCTTCGGCAGGGGCCCCCTCTACGAGCAGTACTTC. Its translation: CASSFGRGPLYEQYF.

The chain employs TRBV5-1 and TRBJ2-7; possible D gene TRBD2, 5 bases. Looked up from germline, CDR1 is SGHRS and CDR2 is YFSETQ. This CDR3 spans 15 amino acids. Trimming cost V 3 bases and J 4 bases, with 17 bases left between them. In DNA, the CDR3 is TGCGCCAGCAGCTCCCTGGCCGGGGTGGGTTACGAGCAGTACTTC. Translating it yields CASSSLAGVGYEQYF.

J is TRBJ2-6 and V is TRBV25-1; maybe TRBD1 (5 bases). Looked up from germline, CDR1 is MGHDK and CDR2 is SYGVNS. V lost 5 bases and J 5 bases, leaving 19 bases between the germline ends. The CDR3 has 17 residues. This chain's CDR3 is CASSLSHGQSRANVLTF. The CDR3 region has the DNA TGTGCCAGCAGTCTATCGCATGGACAAAGTCGGGCCAACGTCCTGACTTTC.

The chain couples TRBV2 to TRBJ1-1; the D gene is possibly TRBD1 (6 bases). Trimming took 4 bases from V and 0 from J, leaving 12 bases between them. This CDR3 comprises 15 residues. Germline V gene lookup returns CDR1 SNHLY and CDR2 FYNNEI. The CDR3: CASSGGGPLNTEAFF. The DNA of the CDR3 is TGTGCCAGCAGTGGTGGGGGGCCACTGAACACTGAAGCTTTCTTT. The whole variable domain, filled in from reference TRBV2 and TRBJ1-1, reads EPEVTQTPSHQVTQMGQEVILRCVPISNHLYFYWYRQILGQKVEFLVSFYNNEISEKSEIFDDQFSVERPDGSNFTLKIRSTKLEDSAMYFCASSGGGPLNTEAFFGQGTRLTVV.

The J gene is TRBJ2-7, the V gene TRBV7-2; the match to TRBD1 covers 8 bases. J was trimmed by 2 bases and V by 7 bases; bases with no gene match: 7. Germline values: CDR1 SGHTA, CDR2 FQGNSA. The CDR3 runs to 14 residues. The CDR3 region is CASTFGTGPYEQYF. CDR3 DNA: TGTGCCAGCACCTTCGGGACAGGACCCTACGAGCAGTACTTC.